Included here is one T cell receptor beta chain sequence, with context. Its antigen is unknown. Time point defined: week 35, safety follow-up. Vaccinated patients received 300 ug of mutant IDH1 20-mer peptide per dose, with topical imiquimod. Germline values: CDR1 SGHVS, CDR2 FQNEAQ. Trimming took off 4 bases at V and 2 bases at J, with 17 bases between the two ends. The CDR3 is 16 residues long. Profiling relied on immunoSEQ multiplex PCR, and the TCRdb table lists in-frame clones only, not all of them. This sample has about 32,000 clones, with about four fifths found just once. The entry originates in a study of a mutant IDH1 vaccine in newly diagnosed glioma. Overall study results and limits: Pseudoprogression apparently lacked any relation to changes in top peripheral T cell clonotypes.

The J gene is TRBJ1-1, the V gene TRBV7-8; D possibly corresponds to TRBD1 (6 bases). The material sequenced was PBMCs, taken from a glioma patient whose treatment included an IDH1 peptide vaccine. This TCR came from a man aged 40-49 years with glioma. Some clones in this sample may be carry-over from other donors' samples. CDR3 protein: CASSSYTDRPNTEAFF. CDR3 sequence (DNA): TGTGCCAGCAGCTCCTACACCGACAGGCCCAACACTGAAGCTTTCTTT.